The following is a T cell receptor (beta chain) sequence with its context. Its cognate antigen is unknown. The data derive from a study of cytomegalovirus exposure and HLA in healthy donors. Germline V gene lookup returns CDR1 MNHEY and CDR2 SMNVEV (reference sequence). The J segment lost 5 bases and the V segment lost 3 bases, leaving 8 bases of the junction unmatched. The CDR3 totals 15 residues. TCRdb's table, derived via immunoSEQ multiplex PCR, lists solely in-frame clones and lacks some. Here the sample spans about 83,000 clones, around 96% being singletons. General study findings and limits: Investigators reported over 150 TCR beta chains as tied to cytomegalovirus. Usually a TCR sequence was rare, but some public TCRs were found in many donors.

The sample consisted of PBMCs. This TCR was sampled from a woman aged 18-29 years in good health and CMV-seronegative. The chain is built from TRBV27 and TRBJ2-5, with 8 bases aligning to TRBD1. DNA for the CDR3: TGTGCCAGCAGTTTGTTGACAGGGGTGTTCGAGACCCAGTACTTC. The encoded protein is CASSLLTGVFETQYF.